Listed below are T cell receptor beta chains from one sample, sequenced in a study of T cells in Graves' hyperthyroidism and ophthalmopathy. TCRdb ran MiXCR on the multiplex PCR reads and lists one entry per CDR3 protein. The table lists about 540,000 distinct CDR3 sequences, about half of them singletons, with approximately 8.4% in the top ten. The source material was peripheral blood or thyroid tissue (not recorded which). These receptors all stem from a woman aged 18-29 years with Graves' hyperthyroidism. Each CDR3 is given without its conserved first and last residue. Fields, in order: J gene, V gene, CDR3 protein.

TRBJ2-2,TRBV10-3,AIRRASGEAGELF
TRBJ2-3,TRBV29-1,SVLSGTPRTDTQY
TRBJ2-5,TRBV29-1,QQLKGGTGETQY
TRBJ2-7,TRBV12-3/TRBV12-4,ASSLKGRKNEQY
TRBJ2-7,TRBV7-2,ATDGAGGSYEQY
TRBJ2-7,TRBV7-9,ASSFTPHTGEQR
TRBJ2-7,TRBV19,ASTPGQGASYEQY
TRBJ2-5,TRBV7-3,ASSWGHGETQY
TRBJ1-4,TRBV10-3,AISETERGTNEKLF
TRBJ1-1,TRBV5-5,ASSLVWYNSEAF
TRBJ1-1,TRBV20-1,SAEGQRDTEAF
TRBJ1-1,TRBV12-3/TRBV12-4,ASSPPGGIAEAF
TRBJ2-5,TRBV7-2,ASSLGSAAREETQY
TRBJ1-2,TRBV12-3/TRBV12-4,ASTMTGIYGYT